This TCR beta chain was captured by sequencing in a study of cytomegalovirus exposure and HLA in healthy donors. There are 16 residues in the CDR3. Trimming removed 4 bases at V and 1 base at J, with 16 bases between. Germline CDR1 is WSHSY and CDR2 is SAAADI. The PCR used 60 Vbeta and 13 Jbeta primers. Here immunoSEQ multiplex PCR was the method, and the copy in TCRdb shows in-frame clones only, minus some. The sample includes 160,000 or so clones, 84% of them seen just once. Sequencing was done on a sample of PBMCs. The source of this sequence is a man between 25 and 39 years old in good health and CMV-seronegative. The chain joins TRBV10-2 to TRBJ2-5, with D possibly matching TRBD2 (6 bases). The CDR3 here is CASSGPLRGFQETQYF. CDR3 in DNA: TGCGCCAGCAGTGGGCCTCTGCGGGGCTTCCAAGAGACCCAGTACTTC.